The next 2 T cell receptor beta chains were all read from a single sample in a study of shared clonotypes between healthy human individuals. Only CD45RO-negative cells positively selected for CCR7 counted as naive CD8 cells, so terminally differentiated effector memory CD45RA+ cells were excluded. The assay was immunoSEQ multiplex PCR, and TCRdb's table has in-frame clones only and misses some. This table holds about 2 million clones, 85% to 95% found once. The sample taken for sequencing was naive CD8+ T cells sorted from blood. The source of these receptors is a man aged 18 to 30 in good health.

The chain recombines TRBV27 with TRBJ2-1; 7 bases line up with TRBD2. The CDR3 covers 15 residues. Germline trimming cut 6 bases from V and 8 bases from J; bases unmatched to any gene: 13. The germline V gene has CDR1 MNHEY and CDR2 SMNVEV (reference sequence). The CDR3 nucleotides read TGTGCCAGCAGGTCTTTGGGGGGGTTGTTGCATGAGCAGTTCTTC. This encodes CASRSLGGLLHEQFF.

This sequence joins TRBV10-1 and TRBJ2-1; the match to TRBD2 covers 10 bases. Germline CDR1 reads WNHNN; CDR2 reads SYGVQD (reference sequence). V lost 3 bases and J lost 6; bases outside the gene matches: 5. The length of the CDR3 is 15 residues. DNA for the CDR3: TGCGCCAGCAGTGATTCCCAGCGGGAGGGCAATGAGCAGTTCTTC. It codes for CASSDSQREGNEQFF.